The 20 T cell receptor beta chains below all came from one sample that was sequenced in a study of shared clonotypes between healthy human individuals. The protocol was immunoSEQ multiplex PCR, while the TCRdb copy is restricted to in-frame clones and leaves out a portion. This sample has 2 million to 2.5 million clones, with less than 95% found just once. Sequencing was carried out using naive CD4+ T cells from PBMCs. As for subset: CD45RA+ positively selected. The receptor source for this set is a man aged 18 to 35 in good health. Some clones in this sample may be carry-over from other donors' samples.

The chain links TRBV5-1 to TRBJ2-7; 7 positions agree with TRBD2. Trimming took 4 bases from V and 5 from J; bases not matched to a gene: 9. Germline values: CDR1 SGHRS, CDR2 YFSETQ. The length of the CDR3 is 14 residues. This CDR3 is CASSLTAGSHEQYF. CDR3 sequence (DNA): TGCGCCAGCAGCCTCACAGCGGGATCCCACGAGCAGTACTTC. Using reference TRBV5-1 and TRBJ2-7 for the parts outside the CDR3, the full variable domain is KAGVTQTPRYLIKTRGQQVTLSCSPISGHRSVSWYQQTPGQGLQFLFEYFSETQRNKGNFPGRFSGRQFSNSRSEMNVSTLELGDSALYLCASSLTAGSHEQYFGPGTRLTVT.

The chain joins TRBV11-2 to TRBJ2-1; 7 bases line up with TRBD2. Losses at the gene ends were 4 bases for V and 0 bases for J; bases not matched to a gene: 12. The germline CDR1 and CDR2 sequences are SGHAT and FQNNGV. The CDR3 loop spans 18 amino acids. The CDR3 is CASSSQRGGGSSYNEQFF. CDR3 sequence (DNA): TGTGCCAGCAGCTCACAAAGGGGTGGCGGGAGCTCCTACAATGAGCAGTTCTTC.

The gene calls are TRBV19 and TRBJ1-5; a possible D gene is TRBD1 (6 bases). Between the trimmed V and J ends, which lost 3 bases and 3 bases, there was a span of 12 bases. The length of the CDR3 is 15 residues. CDR1 is LNHDA and CDR2 is SQIVND in the germline V gene (reference sequence). The CDR3 protein is CASSMGGTNNQPQHF. CDR3 sequence (DNA): TGTGCCAGTAGTATGGGCGGGACAAACAATCAGCCCCAGCATTTT.

The chain carries TRBV25-1 and TRBJ1-4; the D is unclear. V was pared by 6 bases and J by 5 bases, with 13 bases between. The CDR3 spans 14 residues. CDR1 and CDR2 (germline): MGHDK, SYGVNS. The CDR3 DNA is TGTGCCAGCAGCAGGTCGGGTAGAAATGAAAAACTGTTTTTT. Amino acids: CASSRSGRNEKLFF. Looking up the rest from reference TRBV25-1 and TRBJ1-4 gives the full variable domain: EADIYQTPRYLVIGTGKKITLECSQTMGHDKMYWYQQDPGMELHLIHYSYGVNSTEKGDLSSESTVSRIRTEHFPLTLESARPSHTSQYLCASSRSGRNEKLFFGSGTQLSVL.

The V and J genes are TRBV20-1 and TRBJ2-1; 12 nucleotides line up with TRBD2. V lost 5 bases, J lost 11 bases, and 1 base stayed unmatched. Per the germline V gene, CDR1 is DFQATT and CDR2 is SNEGSKA (reference sequence). CDR3 length: 11 residues. The CDR3 protein is CSAGLAGKQFF. The CDR3 nucleotides read TGCAGTGCTGGACTAGCGGGAAAGCAGTTCTTC.

The chain joins TRBV10-3 to TRBJ1-2, with TRBD1 matching 7 bases. There are 13 residues in the CDR3. Trimming took 4 bases from V and 6 from J; bases not matched to a gene: 5. CDR1 is ENHRY and CDR2 is SYGVKD in the germline V gene. The DNA of the CDR3 is TGTGCCATCAGTGCGACAGGGCAGGATGGCTACACCTTC. As protein: CAISATGQDGYTF.

The gene calls are TRBV5-1 and TRBJ2-3, with TRBD2 matching 11 bases. The CDR3 totals 17 residues. The V gene end was trimmed by 3 bases and the J gene end by 3 bases; junction bases not matched to a gene: 9. Germline V CDR1 and CDR2: SGHRS, YFSETQ. The DNA of the CDR3 is TGCGCCAGCAGCTCCTTTAGCGGGAGGGTGAGGACAGATACGCAGTATTTT. Translated: CASSSFSGRVRTDTQYF.

V usage is TRBV15 and J usage is TRBJ1-1; D is perhaps TRBD1 (6 bases). The CDR3 has 14 residues. Trimming took 2 bases from V and 4 from J, leaving 11 bases between them. The germline V gene has CDR1 LNHNV and CDR2 YYDKDF (reference sequence). The CDR3: CATSRLLQGTEAFF. CDR3 nucleotide sequence: TGTGCCACCAGCAGACTATTACAGGGCACTGAAGCTTTCTTT. Drawing the rest from reference TRBV15 and TRBJ1-1, the complete variable domain is DAMVIQNPRYQVTQFGKPVTLSCSQTLNHNVMYWYQQKSSQAPKLLFHYYDKDFNNEADTPDNFQSRRPNTSFCFLDIRSPGLGDTAMYLCATSRLLQGTEAFFGQGTRLTVV.

This sequence joins TRBV28 and TRBJ1-2; 7 nucleotides agree with TRBD1. CDR1 and CDR2 (germline): MDHEN, SYDVKM. With V trimmed by 6 bases and J by 3 bases, 4 bases remained unmatched. CDR3 length: 13 residues. As DNA, the CDR3 is TGTGCCAGCAGAAGTACAGGGGACTATGGCTACACCTTC. Amino acids: CASRSTGDYGYTF.

This rearrangement joins TRBV18 to TRBJ2-5; no reliable D call. Per the germline V gene, CDR1 is KGHSH and CDR2 is LQKENI. The CDR3 consists of 14 residues. The V end lost 6 bases, the J end lost 1 base, and 12 bases lay between the germline ends. The CDR3 DNA is TGTGCCAGCTCCGACTTTGCGTCCCAAGAGACCCAGTACTTC. Protein sequence: CASSDFASQETQYF.

This sequence joins TRBV19 and TRBJ1-2, with D hard to call. This CDR3 has 13 amino acids. V lost 4 bases to trimming and J lost 6 bases, with 12 bases between them. Germline V gives CDR1 LNHDA, CDR2 SQIVND (reference sequence). CDR3 nucleotide sequence: TGTGCCAGTAGTAACCGGGTCGCAGATGGCTACACCTTC. It encodes CASSNRVADGYTF.

This chain joins TRBV28 and TRBJ2-7, with 7 bases fitting TRBD2. CDR1 and CDR2 from the germline V gene are MDHEN and SYDVKM. There are 15 residues in the CDR3. The V gene end was trimmed by 2 bases and the J gene end by 4 bases; junction bases not matched to a gene: 8. The CDR3 loop reads CASSLMSGTVYEQYF. The DNA for the CDR3 is TGTGCCAGCAGTTTAATGAGCGGGACCGTTTACGAGCAGTACTTC.

The chain combines TRBV28 with TRBJ1-4; D is unclear. The length of the CDR3 is 13 residues. Germline V gives CDR1 MDHEN, CDR2 SYDVKM. V was cut by 2 bases and J by 8 bases, with 9 bases left in between. Here the CDR3 DNA reads TGTGCCAGCAGTTTACAGCACGAGGAAAAACTGTTTTTT. Translation: CASSLQHEEKLFF.

Notes on this clone: This CDR3 is also generated by other DNA sequences in the sample. V usage is TRBV5-5 and J usage is TRBJ2-7; no definite D call. V lost 0 bases, J lost 1 base, and 5 bases lay in between. The CDR3 consists of 13 residues. CDR1 and CDR2 from the germline V gene are SGHKS and YYEKEE (reference sequence). The CDR3 region has the DNA TGTGCCAGCAGCTTGGGAAGGTCCTACGAGCAGTACTTC. As protein: CASSLGRSYEQYF. The full variable domain, rest sourced from reference TRBV5-5 and TRBJ2-7, is DAGVTQSPTHLIKTRGQQVTLRCSPISGHKSVSWYQQVLGQGPQFIFQYYEKEERGRGNFPDRFSARQFPNYSSELNVNALLLGDSALYLCASSLGRSYEQYFGPGTRLTVT.

The chain joins TRBV7-3 to TRBJ2-2; no clear D. The V end was cut by 1 base, the J end by 6 bases, with 15 bases between. CDR1 and CDR2 (germline): SGHTA, FQGTGA. This CDR3 spans 16 amino acids. The CDR3 is CASSLNPVSGPGELFF. The CDR3 DNA sequence: TGTGCCAGCAGCTTAAACCCCGTGTCAGGCCCCGGGGAGCTGTTTTTT.

This clone was picked up one time. This same CDR3 is encoded by further DNA sequences in the sample. The J gene is TRBJ2-7, the V gene TRBV5-1; 10 nucleotides line up with TRBD2. Trimming took 0 bases from V and 3 from J; bases not matched to a gene: 3. Germline loops: CDR1 SGHRS, CDR2 YFSETQ. The CDR3 loop spans 15 amino acids. This chain's CDR3 is CASSLELAGVYEQYF. CDR3 DNA: TGCGCCAGCAGCTTGGAGCTAGCGGGAGTCTACGAGCAGTACTTC.

The sample holds one count of this clone. V and J are TRBV5-1 and TRBJ2-1; 9 bases line up with TRBD1. The J segment lost 7 bases and the V segment lost 5 bases, leaving 7 bases of the junction unmatched. The CDR3 contains 14 residues. The germline gives CDR1 SGHRS, CDR2 YFSETQ. In DNA form, the CDR3 reads TGCGCCAGCAGATCACAGGGGGCCGCGAATGAGCAGTTCTTC. Translated, it gives CASRSQGAANEQFF.

The V call is TRBV6-5, the J call TRBJ2-7; 11 positions agree with TRBD2. The CDR3 runs to 15 residues. Germline V gene data show CDR1 as MNHEY and CDR2 as SVGAGI. V gave up 6 bases and J gave up 0 bases; unmatched junction bases: 4. The CDR3 sequence: CASRLAGGSSYEQYF. The CDR3 nucleotides read TGTGCCAGCAGGTTAGCGGGAGGGAGCTCCTACGAGCAGTACTTC.

CDR3 region: CASSYNRGSTEAFF. CDR3 in DNA: TGTGCCAGCAGTTATAACAGGGGGAGCACTGAAGCTTTCTTT. The chain uses TRBV6-1 and TRBJ1-1, with 8 nucleotides matching TRBD1. Germline V gives CDR1 MNHNS, CDR2 SASEGT. The CDR3 covers 14 residues. V was clipped by 5 bases and J by 4 bases; unmatched bases: 6.

The chain recombines TRBV2 with TRBJ2-6; D gene uncertain. Trimming pared 6 bases from V and 0 bases from J, leaving 9 bases between. Germline CDR1 SNHLY, CDR2 FYNNEI. The CDR3 runs 15 residues. The CDR3, as DNA: TGTGCCAGCAGCAGTAGAAGCTCTGGGGCCAACGTCCTGACTTTC. It codes for CASSSRSSGANVLTF.